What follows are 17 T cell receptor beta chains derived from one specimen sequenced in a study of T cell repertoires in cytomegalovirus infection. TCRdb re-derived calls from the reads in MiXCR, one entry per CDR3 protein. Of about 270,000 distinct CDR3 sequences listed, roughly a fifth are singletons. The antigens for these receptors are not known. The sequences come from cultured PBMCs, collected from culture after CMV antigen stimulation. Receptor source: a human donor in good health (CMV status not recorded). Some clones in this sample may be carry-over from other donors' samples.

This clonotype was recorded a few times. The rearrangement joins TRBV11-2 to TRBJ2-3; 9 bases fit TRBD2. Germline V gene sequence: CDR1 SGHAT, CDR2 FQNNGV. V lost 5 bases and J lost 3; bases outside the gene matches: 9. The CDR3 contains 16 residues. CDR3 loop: CASSRGAGGRTDTQYF. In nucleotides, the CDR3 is TGTGCCAGCAGCCGCGGGGCGGGAGGGCGAACAGATACGCAGTATTTT.

CDR3 loop: CASSSPWGGDTDTQYF. DNA for the CDR3: TGTGCCAGCAGTTCACCCTGGGGGGGGGACACAGATACGCAGTATTTT. The rearrangement links TRBV12-3 or TRBV12-4 to TRBJ2-3; 7 bases are a match to TRBD2. This CDR3 has 16 amino acids. The J segment lost 2 bases and the V segment lost 4 bases, leaving 9 bases of the junction unmatched.

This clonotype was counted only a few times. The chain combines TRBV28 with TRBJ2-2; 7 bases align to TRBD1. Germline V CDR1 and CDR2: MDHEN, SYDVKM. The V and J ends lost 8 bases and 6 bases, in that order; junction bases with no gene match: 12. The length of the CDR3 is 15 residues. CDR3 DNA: TGTGCCAGCCAACCGAGGAAGGGGGCTTCCGGGGAGCTGTTTTTT. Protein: CASQPRKGASGELFF.

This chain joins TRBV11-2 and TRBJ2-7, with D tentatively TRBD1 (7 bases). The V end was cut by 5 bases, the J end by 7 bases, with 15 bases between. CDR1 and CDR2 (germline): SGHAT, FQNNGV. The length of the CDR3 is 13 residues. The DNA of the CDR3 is TGTGCCAGCAGCCCCGACAGGGCGGGGGAGCAGTACGTC. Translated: CASSPDRAGEQYV.

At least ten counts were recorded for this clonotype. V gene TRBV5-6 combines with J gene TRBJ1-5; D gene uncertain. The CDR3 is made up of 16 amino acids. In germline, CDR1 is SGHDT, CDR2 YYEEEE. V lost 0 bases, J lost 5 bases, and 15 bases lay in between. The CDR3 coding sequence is TGTGCCAGCAGCTTGGGGTTGGGCAGTGTGGATCAGCCCCAGCATTTT. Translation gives CASSLGLGSVDQPQHF.

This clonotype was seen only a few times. The DNA for the CDR3 is TGTGCCAGCAGAGAAGTTGGGACAGGGGGCCTCTACGAGCAGTACTTC. Encoded protein: CASREVGTGGLYEQYF. The chain carries TRBV6-2 or TRBV6-3 and TRBJ2-7, with TRBD1 matching over 12 bases. CDR3 length: 16 residues. V lost 6 bases, J lost 3 bases, and 9 bases stayed unmatched. Germline V gene data show CDR1 as MNHEY and CDR2 as SVGEGT.

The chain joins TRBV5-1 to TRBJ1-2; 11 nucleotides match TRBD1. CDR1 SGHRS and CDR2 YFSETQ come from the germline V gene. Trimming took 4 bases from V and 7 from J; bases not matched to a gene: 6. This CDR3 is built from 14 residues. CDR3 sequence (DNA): TGCGCCAGCAGCCCCAGGACAGGGGGCAGTGGCTACACCTTC. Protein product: CASSPRTGGSGYTF.

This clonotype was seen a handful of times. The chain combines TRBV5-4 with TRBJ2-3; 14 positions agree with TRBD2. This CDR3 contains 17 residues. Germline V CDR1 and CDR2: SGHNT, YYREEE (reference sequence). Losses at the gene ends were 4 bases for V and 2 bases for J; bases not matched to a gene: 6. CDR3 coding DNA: TGTGCCAGCAGCGCGGGACTAGCGGGGGAAAACACAGATACGCAGTATTTT. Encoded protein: CASSAGLAGENTDTQYF.

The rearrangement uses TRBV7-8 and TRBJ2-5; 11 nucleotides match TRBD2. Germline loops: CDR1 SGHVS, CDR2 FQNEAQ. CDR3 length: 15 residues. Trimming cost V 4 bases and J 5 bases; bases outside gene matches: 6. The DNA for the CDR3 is TGTGCCAGCAGCTCTTGGGCTAGCGGGGGGGAGACCCAGTACTTC. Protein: CASSSWASGGETQYF.

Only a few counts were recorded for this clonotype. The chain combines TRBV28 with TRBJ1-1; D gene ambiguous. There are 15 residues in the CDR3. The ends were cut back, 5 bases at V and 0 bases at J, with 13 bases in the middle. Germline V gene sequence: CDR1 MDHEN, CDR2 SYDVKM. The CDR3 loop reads CASSITMRLNTEAFF. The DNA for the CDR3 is TGTGCCAGCAGTATCACCATGCGTCTGAACACTGAAGCTTTCTTT.

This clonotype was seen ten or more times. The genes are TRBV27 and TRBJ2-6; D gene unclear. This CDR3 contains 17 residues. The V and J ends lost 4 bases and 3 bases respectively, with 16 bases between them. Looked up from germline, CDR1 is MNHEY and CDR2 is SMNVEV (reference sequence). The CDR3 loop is CASSSTDVLGGANVLTF. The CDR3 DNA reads TGTGCCAGCAGTTCTACCGACGTGCTAGGTGGGGCCAACGTCCTGACTTTC.

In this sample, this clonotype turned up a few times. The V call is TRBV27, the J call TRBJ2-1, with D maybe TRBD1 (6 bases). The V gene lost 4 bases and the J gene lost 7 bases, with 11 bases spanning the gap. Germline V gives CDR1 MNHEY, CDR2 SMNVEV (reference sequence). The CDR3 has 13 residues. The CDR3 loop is CASSYNRDNEQFF. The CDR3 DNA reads TGTGCCAGCAGTTATAACAGGGATAATGAGCAGTTCTTC.

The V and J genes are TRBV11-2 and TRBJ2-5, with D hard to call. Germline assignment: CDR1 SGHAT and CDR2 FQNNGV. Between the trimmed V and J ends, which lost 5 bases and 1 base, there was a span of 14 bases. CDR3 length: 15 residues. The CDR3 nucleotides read TGTGCCAGCAGCCCCATTTTTGGCGTCCAAGAGACCCAGTACTTC. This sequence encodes CASSPIFGVQETQYF.

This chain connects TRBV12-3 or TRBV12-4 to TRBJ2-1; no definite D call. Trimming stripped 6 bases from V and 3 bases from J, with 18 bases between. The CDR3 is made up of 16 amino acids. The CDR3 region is CASSRNGLRGYNEQFF. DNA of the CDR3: TGTGCCAGCAGCCGGAACGGGCTCAGAGGCTACAATGAGCAGTTCTTC.

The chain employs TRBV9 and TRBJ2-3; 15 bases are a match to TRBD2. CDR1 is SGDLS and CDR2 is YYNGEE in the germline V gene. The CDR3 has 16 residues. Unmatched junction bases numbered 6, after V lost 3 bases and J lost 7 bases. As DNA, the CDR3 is TGTGCCAGCAGCGCCTGGACTAGCGGGAGGGCTAATACGCAGTATTTT. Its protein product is CASSAWTSGRANTQYF.

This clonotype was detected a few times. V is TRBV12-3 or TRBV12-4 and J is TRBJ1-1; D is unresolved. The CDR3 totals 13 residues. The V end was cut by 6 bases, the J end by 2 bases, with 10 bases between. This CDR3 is CASRPPINTEAFF. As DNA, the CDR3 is TGTGCCAGCAGACCCCCTATCAACACTGAAGCTTTCTTT.

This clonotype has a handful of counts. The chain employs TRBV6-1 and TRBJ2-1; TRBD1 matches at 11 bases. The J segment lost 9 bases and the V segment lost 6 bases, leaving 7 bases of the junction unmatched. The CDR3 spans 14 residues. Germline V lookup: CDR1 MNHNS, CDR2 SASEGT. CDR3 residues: CASSRDRGALEQFF. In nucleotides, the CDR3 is TGTGCCAGCAGCCGGGACAGGGGGGCCCTTGAGCAGTTCTTC.